This T cell receptor (beta chain) appears in the sequencing data of a study of OX40 agonist ivuxolimab in advanced cancers. The CDR3 loop spans 14 amino acids. V was pared by 7 bases and J by 6 bases, with 8 bases of the junction left unmatched. Germline V gene lookup returns CDR1 MNHEY and CDR2 SVGAGI. As concerns this clone: Its target is not known.

Assay: immunoSEQ multiplex PCR; the TCRdb copy retains only in-frame clones and omits some. The profile shows some 64,000 clones, approximately 93% of them singletons. Notes on the study in general: It was not determined which antigens were specifically recognized by the peripheral T cells that had undergone clonal expansion.

This receptor was obtained from an adult with an advanced solid tumor such as melanoma, head and neck, liver or kidney cancer. The chain couples TRBV6-5 to TRBJ2-1, with 8 bases identical to TRBD1. The material was CD4+ or CD8+ T cells sorted from blood, obtained in a trial of the OX40 agonist ivuxolimab. In DNA form, the CDR3 reads TGTGCCAGCAACCCGATGACAGGGGCCAATGAGCAGTTCTTC. It specifies CASNPMTGANEQFF.